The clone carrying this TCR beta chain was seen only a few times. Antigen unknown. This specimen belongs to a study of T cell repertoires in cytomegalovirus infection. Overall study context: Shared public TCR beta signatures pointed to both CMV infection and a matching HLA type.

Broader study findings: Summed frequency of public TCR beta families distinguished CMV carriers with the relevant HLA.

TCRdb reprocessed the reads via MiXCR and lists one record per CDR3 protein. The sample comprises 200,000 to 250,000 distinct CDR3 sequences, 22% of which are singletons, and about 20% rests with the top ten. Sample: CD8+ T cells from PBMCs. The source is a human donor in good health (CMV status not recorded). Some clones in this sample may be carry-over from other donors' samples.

The CDR3 DNA follows: TGTGCCAGCAGTTTACTAGCAGGCTACGAGCAGTACTTC. Residues: CASSLLAGYEQYF. This chain joins TRBV28 and TRBJ2-7; perhaps TRBD2 as D (5 bases). From germline, CDR1 is MDHEN and CDR2 SYDVKM. V was trimmed by 2 bases and J by 3 bases, leaving 8 bases between them. This CDR3 comprises 13 residues.